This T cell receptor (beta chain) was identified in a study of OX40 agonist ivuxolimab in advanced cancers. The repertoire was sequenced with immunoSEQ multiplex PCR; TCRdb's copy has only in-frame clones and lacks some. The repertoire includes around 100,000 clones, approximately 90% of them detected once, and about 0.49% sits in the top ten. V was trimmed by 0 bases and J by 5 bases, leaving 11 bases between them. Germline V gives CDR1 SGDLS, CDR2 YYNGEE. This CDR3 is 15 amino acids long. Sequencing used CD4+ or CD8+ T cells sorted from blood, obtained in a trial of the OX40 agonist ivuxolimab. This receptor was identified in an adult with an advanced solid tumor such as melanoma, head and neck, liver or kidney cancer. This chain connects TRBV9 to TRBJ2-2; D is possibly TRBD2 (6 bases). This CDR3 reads CASSVGLARTGELFF. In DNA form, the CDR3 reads TGTGCCAGCAGCGTAGGTCTAGCGAGGACCGGGGAGCTGTTTTTT.